This T cell receptor beta chain is from a study of blood T cell repertoires in COVID-19. This clone occurred a few times. The CDR3 is 15 amino acids. The germline CDR1 and CDR2 sequences are SEHNR and FQNEAQ (reference sequence). Trimming took 5 bases from V and 4 from J, leaving 15 bases between them. The cohort comprised adults aged about 18 to 100 years residing in about two dozen US areas. Participants in the exposed group had met a COVID-19 case in the 2 weeks before joining the study. Using immunoSEQ multiplex PCR, the repertoire was profiled, and TCRdb retains in-frame clones only, with some absent. The sample holds under 400,000 clones, more than 70% seen once.

The source of this sequence is a woman in her twenties or thirties who had been exposed to COVID-19. The sample taken for sequencing was PBMCs or T cells enriched from blood (not recorded which). This chain uses TRBV7-9 with TRBJ1-5; D remains unclear. The CDR3 DNA reads TGTGCCAGCAGCCAGGAAGGACTATCGAATCAGCCCCAGCATTTT. Amino acids: CASSQEGLSNQPQHF.